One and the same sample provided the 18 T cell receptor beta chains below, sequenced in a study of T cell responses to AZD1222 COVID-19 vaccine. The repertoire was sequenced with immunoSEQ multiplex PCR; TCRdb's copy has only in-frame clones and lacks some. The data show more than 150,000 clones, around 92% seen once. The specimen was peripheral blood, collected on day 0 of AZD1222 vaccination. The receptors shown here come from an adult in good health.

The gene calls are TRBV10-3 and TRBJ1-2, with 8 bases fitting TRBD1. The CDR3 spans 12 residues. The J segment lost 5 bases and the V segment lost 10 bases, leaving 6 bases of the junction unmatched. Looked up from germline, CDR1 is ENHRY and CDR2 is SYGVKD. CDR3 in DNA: TGTGCCAGGGGGGGACAGGTTTATGGCTACACCTTC. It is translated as CARGGQVYGYTF.

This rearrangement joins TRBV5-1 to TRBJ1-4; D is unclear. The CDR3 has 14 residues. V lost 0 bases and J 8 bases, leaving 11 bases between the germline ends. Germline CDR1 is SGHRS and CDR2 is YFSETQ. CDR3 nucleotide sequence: TGCGCCAGCAGCTTGGCGCCGCCACAGGAAAAACTGTTTTTT. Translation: CASSLAPPQEKLFF.

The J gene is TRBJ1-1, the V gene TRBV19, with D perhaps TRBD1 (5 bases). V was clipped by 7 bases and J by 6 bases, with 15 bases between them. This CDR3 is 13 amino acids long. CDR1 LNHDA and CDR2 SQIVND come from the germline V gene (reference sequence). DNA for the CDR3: TGTGCCAGTACCCAGGGTTGGACCGCTGAAGCTTTCTTT. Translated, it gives CASTQGWTAEAFF.

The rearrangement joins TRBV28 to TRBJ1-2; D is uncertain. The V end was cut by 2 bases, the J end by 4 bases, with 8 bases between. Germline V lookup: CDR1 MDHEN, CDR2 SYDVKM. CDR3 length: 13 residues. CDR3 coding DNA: TGTGCCAGCAGTTTACGTCAGTCCTATGGCTACACCTTC. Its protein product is CASSLRQSYGYTF.

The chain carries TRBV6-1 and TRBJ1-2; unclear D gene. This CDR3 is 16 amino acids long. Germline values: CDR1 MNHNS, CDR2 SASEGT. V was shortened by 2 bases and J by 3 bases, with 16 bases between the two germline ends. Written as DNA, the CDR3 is TGTGCCAGCAGTGAAATGCTGAACACCGATTACTATGGCTACACCTTC. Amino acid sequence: CASSEMLNTDYYGYTF.

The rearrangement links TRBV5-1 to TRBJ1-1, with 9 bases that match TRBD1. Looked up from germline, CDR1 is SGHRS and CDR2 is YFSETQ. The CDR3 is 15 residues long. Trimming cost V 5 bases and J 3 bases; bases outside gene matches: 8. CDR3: CASRPGWTGDTEAFF. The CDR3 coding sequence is TGCGCCAGCAGACCAGGATGGACAGGGGACACTGAAGCTTTCTTT.

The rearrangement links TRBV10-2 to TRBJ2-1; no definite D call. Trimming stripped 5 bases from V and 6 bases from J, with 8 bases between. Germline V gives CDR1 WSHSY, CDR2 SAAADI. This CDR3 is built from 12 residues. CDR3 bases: TGCGCCAGCAGTACTAACGCCAATGAGCAGTTCTTC. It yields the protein CASSTNANEQFF.

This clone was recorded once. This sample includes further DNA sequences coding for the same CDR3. The CDR3 DNA reads as TGTGCCAGCAGTTTGGGGGGCGGCACTGAAGCTTTCTTT. Protein sequence: CASSLGGGTEAFF. The rearrangement uses TRBV12-3 or TRBV12-4 and TRBJ1-1, with D perhaps matching TRBD1 (6 bases). The CDR3 has 13 residues. Trimming took 3 bases from V and 4 from J, leaving 9 bases between them.

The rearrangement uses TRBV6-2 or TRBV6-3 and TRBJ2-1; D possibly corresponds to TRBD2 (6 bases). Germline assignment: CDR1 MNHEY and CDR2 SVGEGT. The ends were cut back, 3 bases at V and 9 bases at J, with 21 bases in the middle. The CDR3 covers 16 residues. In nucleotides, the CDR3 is TGTGCCAGCAGTTATATAGCGGATCTAGGCATCGGTGAGCAGTTCTTC. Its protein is CASSYIADLGIGEQFF.

The CDR3 DNA follows: TGTGCCACCAGTGATTTGTGGGACAGGGTCTTTAACTATGGCTACACCTTC. As protein: CATSDLWDRVFNYGYTF. The V and J genes are TRBV24-1 and TRBJ1-2, with 9 bases matching TRBD1. V dropped 0 bases and J dropped 1; count of bases not matched to a gene: 5. The CDR3 totals 17 residues. Germline values: CDR1 KGHDR, CDR2 SFDVKD.

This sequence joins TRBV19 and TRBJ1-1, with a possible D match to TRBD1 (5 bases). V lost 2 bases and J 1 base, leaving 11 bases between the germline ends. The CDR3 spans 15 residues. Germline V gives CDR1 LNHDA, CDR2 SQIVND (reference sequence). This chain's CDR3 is CASSILGQGNTEAFF. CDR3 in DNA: TGTGCCAGTAGTATATTGGGGCAGGGGAACACTGAAGCTTTCTTT.

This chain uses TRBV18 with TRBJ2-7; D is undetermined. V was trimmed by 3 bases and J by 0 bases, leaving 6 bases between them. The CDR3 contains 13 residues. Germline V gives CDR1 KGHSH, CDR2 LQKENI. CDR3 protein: CASSPYSSYEQYF. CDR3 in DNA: TGTGCCAGCTCACCGTACTCCTCCTACGAGCAGTACTTC.

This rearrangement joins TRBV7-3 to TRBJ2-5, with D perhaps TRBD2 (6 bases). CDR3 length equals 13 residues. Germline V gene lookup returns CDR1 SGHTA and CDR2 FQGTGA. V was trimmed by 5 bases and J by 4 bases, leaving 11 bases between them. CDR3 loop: CASSEGLLETQYF. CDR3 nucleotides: TGTGCCAGCAGCGAGGGACTTTTAGAGACCCAGTACTTC.

The chain's CDR3 is CAWSIPLEGAHGYTF. The DNA of the CDR3 is TGTGCCTGGAGTATCCCATTGGAGGGGGCTCATGGCTACACCTTC. The V and J genes are TRBV30 and TRBJ1-2, with 7 bases fitting TRBD1. This CDR3 region has 15 residues. Germline trimming cut 2 bases from V and 6 bases from J; bases unmatched to any gene: 12. The germline V gene has CDR1 GTSNPN and CDR2 SVGIG (reference sequence). Filled out from reference TRBV30 and TRBJ1-2, the complete variable domain reads SQTIHQWPATLVQPVGSPLSLECTVEGTSNPNLYWYRQAAGRGLQLLFYSVGIGQISSEVPQNLSASRPQDRQFILSSKKLLLSDSGFYLCAWSIPLEGAHGYTFGSGTRLTVV.

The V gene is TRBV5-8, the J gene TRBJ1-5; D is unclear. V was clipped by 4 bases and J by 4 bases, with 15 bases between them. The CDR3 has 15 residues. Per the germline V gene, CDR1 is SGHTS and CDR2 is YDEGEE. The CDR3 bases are TGTGCCAGCAGCCAATCAGGAGTTCGGAATCAGCCCCAGCATTTT. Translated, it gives CASSQSGVRNQPQHF.

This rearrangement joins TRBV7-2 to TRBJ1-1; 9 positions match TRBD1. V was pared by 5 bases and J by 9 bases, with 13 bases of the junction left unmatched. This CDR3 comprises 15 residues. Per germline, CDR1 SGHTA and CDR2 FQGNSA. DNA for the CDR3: TGTGCCAGCAGCGTCCGTTCCCCGGGACAGGGAAAAGCTTTCTTT. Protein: CASSVRSPGQGKAFF.

The CDR3 here is CASSQVIGGEISYGYTF. CDR3 DNA sequence: TGTGCCAGCAGCCAAGTGATTGGAGGGGAAATTTCCTATGGCTACACCTTC. V is TRBV14 and J is TRBJ1-2, with D tentatively TRBD1 (5 bases). The CDR3 covers 17 residues. Between the trimmed V and J ends, which lost 1 base and 4 bases, there was a span of 19 bases. CDR1 is SGHDN, CDR2 FVKESK, per germline.

CDR3 amino acids: CASSPGWGPTYQPQHF. The CDR3 DNA sequence: TGTGCCAGCAGCCCGGGTTGGGGACCGACTTATCAGCCCCAGCATTTT. The V and J genes are TRBV7-2 and TRBJ1-5; the D gene is possibly TRBD1 (5 bases). Germline V lookup: CDR1 SGHTA, CDR2 FQGNSA. Trimming stripped 5 bases from V and 5 bases from J, with 19 bases between. There are 16 residues in the CDR3. The full variable domain, its missing parts supplied by reference TRBV7-2 and TRBJ1-5, is GAGVSQSPSNKVTEKGKDVELRCDPISGHTALYWYRQSLGQGLEFLIYFQGNSAPDKSGLPSDRFSAERTGGSVSTLTIQRTQQEDSAVYLCASSPGWGPTYQPQHFGDGTRLSIL.